The clone carrying this T cell receptor beta chain was seen at least ten times. What it binds is not known. This CDR3 spans 13 amino acids. Between the trimmed V and J ends, which lost 3 bases and 6 bases, there was a span of 9 bases. HTBI primers from iRepertoire and Arm-PCR of CDR3 regions yielded the TCR beta libraries. One entry per CDR3 protein, called by TCRdb with MiXCR from the multiplex PCR reads. The table lists about 530,000 distinct CDR3 sequences, about 15% of them singletons. The data derive from a study of regulatory T cells in long-lasting Graves disease. Points from the study as a whole: Persistent Graves' patients had lower TCR diversity than newly diagnosed ones.

Time point defined: newly diagnosed GD, antithyroid drugs for less than 3 months. The TCR library was prepared using RNA isolated from PBMCs. The sample was also reused in another study, on T cells in Graves' hyperthyroidism and ophthalmopathy. That work adds: Absent ophthalmopathy progression within 18 months defined stable Graves' hyperthyroidism. TCR CDR3 regions were first amplified by RT-PCR with HTBI primers.

Here the sequenced sample was peripheral blood mononuclear cells (PBMCs), taken at new diagnosis, from a patient treated with antithyroid drugs. This receptor was identified in a woman aged 35-65 years with Graves disease. This chain links TRBV12-3 or TRBV12-4 with TRBJ1-5, with D hard to call. This CDR3 is CASSFSARQPQHF. The CDR3 coding sequence is TGTGCCAGCAGTTTTAGTGCGCGTCAGCCCCAGCATTTT.